A selection of T cell receptor beta chains follows, all from one sample in a study of cytomegalovirus exposure and HLA in healthy donors. Only in-frame clones appear in the TCRdb table, and some are missing; sequencing was by immunoSEQ multiplex PCR. The repertoire includes roughly 20,000 clones, around 82% of them detected once, and 7% to 8% sits in the top ten. The specimen sequenced was PBMCs. The receptors originated from a man between 60 and 75 years old in good health and CMV-seronegative. CDR3s include the opening cysteine and the closing phenylalanine or tryptophan. A D gene is named only where the DNA matches it firmly. Not all rows give a size; the values are once, few, many and, for expanded clones, a class.

NA	TRBV14	TRBD1	TRBJ2-3	CASSSDRGRTDTQYF	TGTGCCAGCAGCTCCGACAGGGGGCGGACAGATACGCAGTATTTT
NA	TRBV27	NA	TRBJ1-4	CASSANRVSEKLFF	TGTGCCAGCAGTGCCAACAGGGTTAGTGAAAAACTGTTTTTT
NA	TRBV5-8	NA	TRBJ1-1	CASSLRSYTEAFF	TGTGCCAGCAGCTTGCGGAGTTACACTGAAGCTTTCTTT
once	TRBV6-5	TRBD1	TRBJ1-3	CASSSSPGQGYTIYF	TGTGCCAGCAGTTCATCGCCGGGACAGGGATACACCATATATTTT
NA	TRBV5-1	TRBD2	TRBJ2-1	CASSFEGSGDNEQFF	TGCGCCAGCAGCTTCGAGGGTAGCGGGGACAATGAGCAGTTCTTC
NA	TRBV19	NA	TRBJ2-4	CASMGEAGIRAKNIQYF	TGTGCCAGTATGGGTGAGGCAGGGATCAGAGCCAAAAACATTCAGTACTTC
once	TRBV23-1	NA	TRBJ2-2	CASSKIRRGLNTGELFF	TGCGCCAGCTCGAAGATCCGGCGGGGGCTTAACACCGGGGAGCTGTTTTTT
once	TRBV7-2	NA	TRBJ2-7	CASSLGGPTQSQQYF	TGTGCCAGCAGCTTAGGGGGGCCCACTCAAAGCCAGCAGTACTTC
NA	TRBV4-1	TRBD2	TRBJ2-2	CASSQTGGTGELFF	TGCGCCAGCAGCCAAACGGGGGGGACCGGGGAGCTGTTTTTT
NA	TRBV7-9	NA	TRBJ2-5	CASSDTGSFQETQYF	TGTGCCAGCAGCGATACAGGGTCCTTCCAAGAGACCCAGTACTTC
NA	TRBV10-3	NA	TRBJ2-7	CAISRDSNEQYF	TGTGCCATCAGCCGGGACTCCAACGAGCAGTACTTC
NA	TRBV11-2	NA	TRBJ1-1	CASSLGGWAEAFF	TGTGCCAGCAGCTTAGGGGGCTGGGCTGAAGCTTTCTTT